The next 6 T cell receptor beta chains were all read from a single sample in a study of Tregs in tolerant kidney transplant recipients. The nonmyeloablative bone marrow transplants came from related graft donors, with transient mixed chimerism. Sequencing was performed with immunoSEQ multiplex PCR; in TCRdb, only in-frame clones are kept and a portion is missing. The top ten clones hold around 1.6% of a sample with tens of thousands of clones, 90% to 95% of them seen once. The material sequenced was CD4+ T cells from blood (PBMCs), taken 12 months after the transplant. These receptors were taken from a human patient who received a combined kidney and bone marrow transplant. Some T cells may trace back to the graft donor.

The CDR3 sequence is CASSPQRGPPYEQYF. The CDR3 DNA reads TGTGCCAGCAGCCCTCAGCGGGGGCCACCCTACGAGCAGTACTTC. The chain joins TRBV14 to TRBJ2-7; TRBD2 matches at 8 bases. From germline, CDR1 is SGHDN and CDR2 FVKESK. V lost 4 bases and J lost 2; bases outside the gene matches: 7. This CDR3 contains 15 residues.

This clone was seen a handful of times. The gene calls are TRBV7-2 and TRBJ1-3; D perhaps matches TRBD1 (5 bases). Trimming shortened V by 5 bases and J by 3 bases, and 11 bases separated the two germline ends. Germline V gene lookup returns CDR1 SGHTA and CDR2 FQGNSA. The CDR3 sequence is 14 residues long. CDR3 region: CASSHRRGGNTIYF. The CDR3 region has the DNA TGTGCCAGCAGCCACCGTAGGGGTGGAAACACCATATATTTT.

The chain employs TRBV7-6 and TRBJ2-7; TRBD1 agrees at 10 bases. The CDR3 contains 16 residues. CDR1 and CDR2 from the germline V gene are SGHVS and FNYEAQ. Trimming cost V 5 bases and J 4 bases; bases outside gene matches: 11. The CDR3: CASSPQWGQGRYEQYF. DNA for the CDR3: TGTGCCAGCAGCCCCCAGTGGGGACAGGGGAGGTACGAGCAGTACTTC.

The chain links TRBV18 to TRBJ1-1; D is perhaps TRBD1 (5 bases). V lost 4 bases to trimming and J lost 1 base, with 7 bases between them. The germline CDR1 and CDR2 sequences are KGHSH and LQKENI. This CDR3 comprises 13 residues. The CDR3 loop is CASSRQGNTEAFF. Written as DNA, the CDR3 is TGTGCCAGCTCACGGCAGGGGAACACTGAAGCTTTCTTT.

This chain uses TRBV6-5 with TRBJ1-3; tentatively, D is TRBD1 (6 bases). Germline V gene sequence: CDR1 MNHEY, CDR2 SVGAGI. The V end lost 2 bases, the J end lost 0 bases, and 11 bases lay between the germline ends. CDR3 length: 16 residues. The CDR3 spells CASSYRGASSGNTIYF. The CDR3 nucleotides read TGTGCCAGCAGTTACCGGGGGGCTTCCTCTGGAAACACCATATATTTT.

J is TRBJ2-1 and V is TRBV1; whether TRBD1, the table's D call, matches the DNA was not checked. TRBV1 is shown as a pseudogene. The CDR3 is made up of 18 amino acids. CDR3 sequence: CTSSRKALAAGRYNEQFF. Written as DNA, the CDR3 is TGCACCAGCAGCCGAAAAGCCCTGGCTGCAGGAAGGTACAATGAGCAGTTCTTC.